This T cell receptor beta chain originates from a study of blood T cell repertoires in COVID-19. The wider study: Sites across the United States, Italy and Spain contributed samples from acute and convalescent COVID-19. T cells, B-cell-depleted T cells, or PBMCs supplied cDNA or gDNA.

Original handling: Amplified reference gene primers provided the basis for estimating nucleated cell counts. Only in-frame clones appear in the TCRdb table, and some are missing; sequencing was by immunoSEQ multiplex PCR. The DNA gave D and trimming, while V, J and clone size come from that table. The table lists some 90,000 clones, around 90% of them singletons. The source is a woman older than 75 with active or convalescent COVID-19. The sequenced sample was peripheral blood.

The CDR3 sequence is CATSAPHGHEQFF. In nucleotides, the CDR3 is TGTGCCACCAGTGCTCCCCATGGGCATGAGCAGTTCTTC. The chain is built from TRBV24-1 and TRBJ2-1; D is unclear. CDR1 is KGHDR, CDR2 SFDVKD, per germline. This CDR3 has 13 residues. The V gene lost 5 bases and the J gene lost 8 bases, with 12 bases spanning the gap.